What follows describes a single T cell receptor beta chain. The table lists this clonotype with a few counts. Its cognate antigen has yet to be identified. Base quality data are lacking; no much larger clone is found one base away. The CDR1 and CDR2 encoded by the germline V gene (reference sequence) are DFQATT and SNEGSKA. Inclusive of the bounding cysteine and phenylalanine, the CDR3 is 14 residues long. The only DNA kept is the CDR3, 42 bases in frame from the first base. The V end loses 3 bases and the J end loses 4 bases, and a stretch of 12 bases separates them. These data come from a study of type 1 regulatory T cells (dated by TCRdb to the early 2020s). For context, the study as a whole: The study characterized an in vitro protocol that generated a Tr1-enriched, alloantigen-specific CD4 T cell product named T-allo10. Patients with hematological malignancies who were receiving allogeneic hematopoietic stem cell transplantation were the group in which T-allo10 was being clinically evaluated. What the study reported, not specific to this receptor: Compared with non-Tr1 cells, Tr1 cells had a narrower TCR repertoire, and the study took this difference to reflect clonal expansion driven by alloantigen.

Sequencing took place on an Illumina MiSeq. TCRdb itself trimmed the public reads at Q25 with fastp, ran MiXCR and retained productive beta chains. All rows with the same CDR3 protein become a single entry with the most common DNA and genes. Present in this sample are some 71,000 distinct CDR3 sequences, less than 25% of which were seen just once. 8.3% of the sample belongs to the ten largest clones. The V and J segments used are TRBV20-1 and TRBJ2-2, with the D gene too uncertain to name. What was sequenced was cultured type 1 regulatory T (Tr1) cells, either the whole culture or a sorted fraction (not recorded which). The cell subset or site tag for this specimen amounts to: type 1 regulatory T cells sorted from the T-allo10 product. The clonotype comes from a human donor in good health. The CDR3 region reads CSARVGGSTGELFF. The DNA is TGCAGTGCTAGGGTGGGCGGTAGCACCGGGGAGCTGTTTTTT.